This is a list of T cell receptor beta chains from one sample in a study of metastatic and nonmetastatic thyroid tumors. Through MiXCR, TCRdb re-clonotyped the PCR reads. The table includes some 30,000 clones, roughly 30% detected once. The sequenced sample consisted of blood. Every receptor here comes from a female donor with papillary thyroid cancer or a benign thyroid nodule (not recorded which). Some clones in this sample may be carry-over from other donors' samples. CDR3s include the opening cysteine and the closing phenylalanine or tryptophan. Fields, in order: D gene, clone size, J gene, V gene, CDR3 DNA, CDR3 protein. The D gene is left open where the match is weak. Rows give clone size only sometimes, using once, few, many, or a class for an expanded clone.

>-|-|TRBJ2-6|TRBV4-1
TGCGCCAGCCGTCAGGGCTCTGGGGCCAACGTCCTGACTTTC
CASRQGSGANVLTF
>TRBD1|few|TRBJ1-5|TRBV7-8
TGTGCCAGCAGCATCGGGGCGGGACAGGGGCCGAATCAGCCCCAGCATTTT
CASSIGAGQGPNQPQHF
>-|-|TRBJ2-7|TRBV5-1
TGCGCCAGCAGCTTGGGTCGATCACCCCACGAGCAGTACTTC
CASSLGRSPHEQYF
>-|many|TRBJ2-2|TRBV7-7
TGTGCTAGCAGCCCCGGCTGGGGAGGCACCGGGGAGCTGTTTTTT
CASSPGWGGTGELFF
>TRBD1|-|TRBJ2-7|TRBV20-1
TGCAGTGCGCGGGACAGGGTGGACTACGAGCAGTACTTC
CSARDRVDYEQYF
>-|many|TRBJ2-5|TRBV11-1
TGTGCCAGCAGCCCACCGGTACTCAAAAAGGAGTACTTC
CASSPPVLKKEYF
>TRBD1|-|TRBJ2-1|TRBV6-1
TGTGCCAGCGAAGACAGGGGGATTGATGATGAGCAGTTCTTC
CASEDRGIDDEQFF
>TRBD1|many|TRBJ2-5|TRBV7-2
TGTGCCAGCAGCTGGCCGGGACAGGGGATTGTGGAGACCCAGTACTTC
CASSWPGQGIVETQYF
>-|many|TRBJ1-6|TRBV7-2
TGTGCCAGCAGCTTGACAGGAGAATCACCCCTCCACTTT
CASSLTGESPLHF
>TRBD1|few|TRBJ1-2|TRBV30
TGTGCCTGGACGGGGCAGGGGGTAAGGGGCTACACCTTC
CAWTGQGVRGYTF
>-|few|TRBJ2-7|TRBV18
TGTGCCAGCCGGACTACAATCTACGAGCAGTACTTC
CASRTTIYEQYF
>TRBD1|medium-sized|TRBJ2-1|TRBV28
TGTGCCAGCAGTTATGGGACAGGGGTTTACAATGAGCAGTTCTTC
CASSYGTGVYNEQFF
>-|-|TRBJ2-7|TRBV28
TGTGCCAGCAGGCGTCGACTATCCTACGAGCAGTACTTC
CASRRRLSYEQYF
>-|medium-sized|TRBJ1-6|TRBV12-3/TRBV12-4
TGTGCCAGCAGCTTCGAAGAGGGACCCCTCCACTTT
CASSFEEGPLHF
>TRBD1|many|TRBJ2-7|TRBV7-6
TGTGCCAGTCGGGACAGGGGGCGTCTCGAGCAGTACTTC
CASRDRGRLEQYF
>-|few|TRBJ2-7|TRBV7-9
TGTGCCTCCCGGGGCAGTTCCTACGAGCAGTACTTC
CASRGSSYEQYF
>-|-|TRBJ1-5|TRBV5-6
TGTGCCAGCAGCGTGGGGGGGGCGTATAGCAATCAGCCCCAGCATTTT
CASSVGGAYSNQPQHF
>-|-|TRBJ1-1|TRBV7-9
TGTGCCAGCAGCTTTGCGGGGGGCCACACTGAAGCTTTCTTT
CASSFAGGHTEAFF
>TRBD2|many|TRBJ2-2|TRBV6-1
TGTGCCAGCAGTGAAGCCCCGGGACTAGCGCCCGGGGAGCTGTTTTTT
CASSEAPGLAPGELFF
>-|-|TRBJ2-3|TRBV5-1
TGCGCCAGCAGCTGGGGGTCTAGCACAGATACGCAGTATTTT
CASSWGSSTDTQYF